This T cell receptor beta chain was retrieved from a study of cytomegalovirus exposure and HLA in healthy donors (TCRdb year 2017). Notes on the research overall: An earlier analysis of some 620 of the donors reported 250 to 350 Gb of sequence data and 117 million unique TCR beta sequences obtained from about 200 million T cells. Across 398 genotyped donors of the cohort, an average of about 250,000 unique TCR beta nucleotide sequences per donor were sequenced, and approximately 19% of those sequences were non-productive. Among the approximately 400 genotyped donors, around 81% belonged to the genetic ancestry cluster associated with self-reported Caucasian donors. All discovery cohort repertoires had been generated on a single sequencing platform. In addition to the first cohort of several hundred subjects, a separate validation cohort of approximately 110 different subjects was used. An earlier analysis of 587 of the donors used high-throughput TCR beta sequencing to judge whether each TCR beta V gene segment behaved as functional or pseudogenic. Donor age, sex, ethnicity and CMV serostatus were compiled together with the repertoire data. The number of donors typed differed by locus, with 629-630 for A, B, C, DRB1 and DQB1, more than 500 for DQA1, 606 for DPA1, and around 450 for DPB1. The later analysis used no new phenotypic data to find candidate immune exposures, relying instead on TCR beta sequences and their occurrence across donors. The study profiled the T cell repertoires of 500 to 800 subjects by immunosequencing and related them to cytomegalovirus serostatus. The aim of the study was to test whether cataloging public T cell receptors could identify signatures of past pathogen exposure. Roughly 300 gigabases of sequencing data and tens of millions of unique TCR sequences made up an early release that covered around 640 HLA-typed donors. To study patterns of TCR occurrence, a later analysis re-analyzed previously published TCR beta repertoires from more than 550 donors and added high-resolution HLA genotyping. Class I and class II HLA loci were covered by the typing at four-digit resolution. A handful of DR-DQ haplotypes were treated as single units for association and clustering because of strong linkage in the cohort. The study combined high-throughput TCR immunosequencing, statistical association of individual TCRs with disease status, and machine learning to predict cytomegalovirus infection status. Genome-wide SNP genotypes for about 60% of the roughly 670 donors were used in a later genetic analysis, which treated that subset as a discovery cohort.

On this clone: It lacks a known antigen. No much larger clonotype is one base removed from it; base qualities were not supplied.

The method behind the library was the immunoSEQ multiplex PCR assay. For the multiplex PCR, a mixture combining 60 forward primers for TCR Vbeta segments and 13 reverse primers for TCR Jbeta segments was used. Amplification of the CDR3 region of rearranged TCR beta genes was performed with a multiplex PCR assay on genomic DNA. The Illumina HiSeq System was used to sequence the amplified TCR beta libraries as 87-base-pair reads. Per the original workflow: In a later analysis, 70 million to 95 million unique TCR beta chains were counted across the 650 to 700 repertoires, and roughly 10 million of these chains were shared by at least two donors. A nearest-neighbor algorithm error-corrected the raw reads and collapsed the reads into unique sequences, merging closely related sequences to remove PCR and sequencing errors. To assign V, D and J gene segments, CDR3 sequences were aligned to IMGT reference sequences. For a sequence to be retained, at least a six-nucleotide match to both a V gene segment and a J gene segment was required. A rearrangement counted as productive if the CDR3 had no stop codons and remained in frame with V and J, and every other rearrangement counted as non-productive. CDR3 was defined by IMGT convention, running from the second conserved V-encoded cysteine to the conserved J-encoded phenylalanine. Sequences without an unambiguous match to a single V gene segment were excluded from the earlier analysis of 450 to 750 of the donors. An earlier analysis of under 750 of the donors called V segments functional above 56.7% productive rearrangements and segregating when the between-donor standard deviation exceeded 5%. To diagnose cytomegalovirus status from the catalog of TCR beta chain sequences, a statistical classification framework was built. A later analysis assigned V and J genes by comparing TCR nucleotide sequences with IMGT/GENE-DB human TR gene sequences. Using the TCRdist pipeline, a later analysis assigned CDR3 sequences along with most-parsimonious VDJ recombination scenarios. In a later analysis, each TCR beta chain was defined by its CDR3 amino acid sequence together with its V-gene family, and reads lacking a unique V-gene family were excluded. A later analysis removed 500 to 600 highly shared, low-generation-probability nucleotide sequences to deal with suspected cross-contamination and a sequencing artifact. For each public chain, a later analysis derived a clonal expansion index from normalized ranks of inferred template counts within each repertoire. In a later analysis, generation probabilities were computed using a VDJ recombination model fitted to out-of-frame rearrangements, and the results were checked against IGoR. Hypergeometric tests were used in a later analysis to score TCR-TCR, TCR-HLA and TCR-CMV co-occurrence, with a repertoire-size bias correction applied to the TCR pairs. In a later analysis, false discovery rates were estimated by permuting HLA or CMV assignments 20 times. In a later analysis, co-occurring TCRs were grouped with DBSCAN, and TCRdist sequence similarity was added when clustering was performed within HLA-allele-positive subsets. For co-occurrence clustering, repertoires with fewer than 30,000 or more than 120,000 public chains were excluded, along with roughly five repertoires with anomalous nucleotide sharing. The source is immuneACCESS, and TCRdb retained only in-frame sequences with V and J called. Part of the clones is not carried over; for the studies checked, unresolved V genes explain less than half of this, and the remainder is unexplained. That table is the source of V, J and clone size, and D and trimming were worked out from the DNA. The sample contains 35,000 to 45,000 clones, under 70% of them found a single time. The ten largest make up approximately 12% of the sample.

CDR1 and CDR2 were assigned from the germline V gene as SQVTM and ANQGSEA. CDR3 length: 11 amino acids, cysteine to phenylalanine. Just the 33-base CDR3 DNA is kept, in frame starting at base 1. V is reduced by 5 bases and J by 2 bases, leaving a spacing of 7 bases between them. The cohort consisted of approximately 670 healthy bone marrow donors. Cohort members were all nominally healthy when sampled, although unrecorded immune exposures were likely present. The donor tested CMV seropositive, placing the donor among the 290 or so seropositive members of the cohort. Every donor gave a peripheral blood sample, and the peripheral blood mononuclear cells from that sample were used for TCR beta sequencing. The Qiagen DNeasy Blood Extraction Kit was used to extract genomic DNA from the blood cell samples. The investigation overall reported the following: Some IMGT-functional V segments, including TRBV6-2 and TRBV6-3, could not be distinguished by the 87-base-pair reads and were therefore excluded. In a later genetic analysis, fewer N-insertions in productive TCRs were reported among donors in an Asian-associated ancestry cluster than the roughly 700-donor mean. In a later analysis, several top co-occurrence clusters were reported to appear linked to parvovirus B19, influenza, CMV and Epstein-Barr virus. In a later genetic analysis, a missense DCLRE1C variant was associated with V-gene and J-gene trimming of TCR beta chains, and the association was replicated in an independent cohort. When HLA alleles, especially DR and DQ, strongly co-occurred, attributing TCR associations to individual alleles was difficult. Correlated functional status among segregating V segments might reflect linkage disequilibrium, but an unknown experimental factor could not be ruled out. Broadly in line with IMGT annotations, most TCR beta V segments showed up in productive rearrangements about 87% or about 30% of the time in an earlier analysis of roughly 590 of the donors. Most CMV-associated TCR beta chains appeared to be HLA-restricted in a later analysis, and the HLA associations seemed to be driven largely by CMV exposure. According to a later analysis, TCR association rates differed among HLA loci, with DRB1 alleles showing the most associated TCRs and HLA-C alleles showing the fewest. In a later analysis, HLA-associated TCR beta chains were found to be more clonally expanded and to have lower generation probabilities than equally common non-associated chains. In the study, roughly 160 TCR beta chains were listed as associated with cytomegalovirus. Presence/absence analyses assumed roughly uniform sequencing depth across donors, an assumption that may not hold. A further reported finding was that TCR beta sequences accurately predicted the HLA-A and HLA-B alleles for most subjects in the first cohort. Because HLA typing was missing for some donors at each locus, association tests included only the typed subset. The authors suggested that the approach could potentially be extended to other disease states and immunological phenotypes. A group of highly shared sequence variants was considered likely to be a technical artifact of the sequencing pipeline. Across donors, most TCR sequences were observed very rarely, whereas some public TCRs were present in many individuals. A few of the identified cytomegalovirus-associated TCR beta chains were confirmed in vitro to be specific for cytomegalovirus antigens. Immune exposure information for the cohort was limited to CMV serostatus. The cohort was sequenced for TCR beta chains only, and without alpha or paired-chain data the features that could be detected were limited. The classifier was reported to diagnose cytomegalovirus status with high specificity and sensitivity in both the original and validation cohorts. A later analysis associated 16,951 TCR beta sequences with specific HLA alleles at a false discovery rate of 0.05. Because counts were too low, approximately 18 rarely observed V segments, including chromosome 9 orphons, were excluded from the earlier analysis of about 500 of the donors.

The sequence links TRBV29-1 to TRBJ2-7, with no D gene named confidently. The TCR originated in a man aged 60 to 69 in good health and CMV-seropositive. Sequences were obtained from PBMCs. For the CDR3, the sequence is CSVSSTYEQYF. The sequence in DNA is TGCAGCGTTTCGTCTACCTACGAGCAGTACTTC.